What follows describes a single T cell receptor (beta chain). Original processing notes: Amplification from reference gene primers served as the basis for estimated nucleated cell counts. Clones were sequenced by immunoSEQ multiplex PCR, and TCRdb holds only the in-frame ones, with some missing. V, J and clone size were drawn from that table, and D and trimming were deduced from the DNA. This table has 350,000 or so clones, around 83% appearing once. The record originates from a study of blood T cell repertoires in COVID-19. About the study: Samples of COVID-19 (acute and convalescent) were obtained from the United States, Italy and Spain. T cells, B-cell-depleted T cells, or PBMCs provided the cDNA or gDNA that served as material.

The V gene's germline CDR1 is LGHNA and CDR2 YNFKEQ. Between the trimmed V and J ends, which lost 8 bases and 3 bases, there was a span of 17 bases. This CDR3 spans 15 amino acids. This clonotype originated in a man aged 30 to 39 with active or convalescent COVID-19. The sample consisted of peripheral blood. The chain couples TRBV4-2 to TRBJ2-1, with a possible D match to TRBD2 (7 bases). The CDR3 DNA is TGTGCCAGCTCTGCACTCGGGGGGCTCTACAATGAGCAGTTCTTC. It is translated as CASSALGGLYNEQFF.